These 23 T cell receptor beta chains were sequenced from one sample in a study of tumor-infiltrating lymphocytes in primary liver carcinoma. Co-extraction of RNA and DNA was performed on roughly 20-33 mg of unsorted bulk tissue. Total RNA (around 500 ng) served as template for TCR beta cDNA synthesis primed by a constant-region primer. Slightly modified ARM-PCR, run as three nested multiplex PCR rounds, produced the TCR beta libraries. Amplification in the first two PCR rounds was performed using TRBV1-TRBV30 forward primers and a C-beta reverse primer for approximately 10 cycles each. TCRdb reprocessed the multiplex PCR reads via MiXCR and lists one record per CDR3 protein. The table has around 120,000 distinct CDR3 sequences, roughly 75% seen once; the top ten hold over 6.5%. The sequenced material came from tumor-adjacent normal liver tissue. The receptors were gathered from a woman aged 55-70 years with primary liver carcinoma and hepatitis B virus infection.

As concerns this clonotype: A read error may produce the germline difference seen at one junction end. DNA for the CDR3: TGCACCACCCTGGGGCCCACAGATACGCAGTATTTT. Amino acids: CTTLGPTDTQYF. V gene TRBV10-3 combines with J gene TRBJ2-3, with a possible D match to TRBD1 (5 bases). The CDR3 sequence is 12 residues long. CDR1 is ENHRY, CDR2 SYGVKD, per germline.

The chain uses TRBV11-1 and TRBJ2-1; D gene ambiguous. Deletions cut 10 bases from V and 9 bases from J, with 22 bases between. The germline V gene has CDR1 SGHAT and CDR2 FQDESV (reference sequence). This CDR3 contains 14 residues. The CDR3 sequence is CANSIERRVGEQFF. Written as DNA, the CDR3 is TGTGCCAACAGTATAGAGCGTCGGGTAGGTGAGCAGTTCTTC.

Notes on this clonotype: The germline gene is not matched at one end of the junction; a read error may be the cause. The rearrangement joins TRBV11-2 to TRBJ2-7; no clear D gene. This CDR3 comprises 16 residues. Germline V lookup: CDR1 SGHAT, CDR2 FQNNGV. In DNA, the CDR3 is TGCGCCAGCAGCCCGATTAGCAGGAGTGGGTCCTACGAGCAGTACTTC. It specifies CASSPISRSGSYEQYF.

This clonotype was counted ten times or more. The V call is TRBV6-2 or TRBV6-3, the J call TRBJ2-2; 9 bases fit TRBD1. The CDR3 covers 16 residues. V was pared by 2 bases and J by 2 bases, with 3 bases of the junction left unmatched. CDR1 is MNHEY and CDR2 is SVGEGT in the germline V gene. Here the CDR3 reads CASSYRTGVNTGELFF. CDR3 in DNA: TGTGCCAGCAGTTACCGGACAGGGGTTAACACCGGGGAGCTGTTTTTT.

In the case of this clonotype: Because the CDR3 is missing its conserved closing phenylalanine or tryptophan, this is likely a read error. The chain combines TRBV29-1 with TRBJ2-3, with D tentatively TRBD2 (6 bases). The germline V gene has CDR1 SQVTM and CDR2 ANQGSEA. The CDR3 has 13 residues. This chain's CDR3 is CNVKGTPTDTQYL. In nucleotides, the CDR3 is TGCAACGTTAAAGGGACTCCCACAGATACGCAGTATTTG.

This chain uses TRBV5-5 with TRBJ1-2, with 7 bases matching TRBD1. J gave up 7 bases and V 8 bases, and 14 bases lay outside the gene matches. Per germline, CDR1 SGHKS and CDR2 YYEKEE (reference sequence). The CDR3 extends over 14 amino acids. The CDR3 here is CARSPRTGGFGYTF. The CDR3 DNA sequence: TGTGCCAGAAGCCCCCGGACAGGTGGCTTTGGCTACACCTTC.

A word on this clonotype: Lacking the conserved final phenylalanine or tryptophan, this CDR3 likely reflects a read error. This rearrangement joins TRBV12-3 or TRBV12-4 to TRBJ1-5; 7 bases are a match to TRBD1. CDR3 length: 14 amino acids. V lost 7 bases, J lost 6 bases, and 9 bases stayed unmatched. Here the CDR3 reads CASIIGGIGQPQHL. The CDR3 region has the DNA TGTGCCAGCATAATAGGGGGCATCGGTCAGCCCCAGCATTTA.

Worth noting for this clonotype: An end of the junction differs from the germline gene, which may be a read error. The chain uses TRBV6-1 and TRBJ2-7; D is unclear. Germline V gene sequence: CDR1 MNHNS, CDR2 SASEGT. The CDR3 covers 12 residues. In nucleotides, the CDR3 is TGTGCCAGAAGTGTCCTGGGTCCCAGGCAATACTTC. Translation gives CARSVLGPRQYF.

This clonotype has just one count. Since a much larger clone is just one base distant, this may be a read error. The V call is TRBV6-1, the J call TRBJ2-7; D remains unclear. The CDR3 runs 15 residues. Germline V gene lookup returns CDR1 MNHNS and CDR2 SASEGT. CDR3: CASGELRQDHYEQYF. In DNA form, the CDR3 reads TGTGCCAGCGGTGAATTGCGGCAGGACCACTACGAGCAGTACTTC.

On this clonotype itself: Mismatch with germline at one junction end may stem from a read error. This chain connects TRBV11-2 to TRBJ2-1; 7 positions match TRBD1. Per germline, CDR1 SGHAT and CDR2 FQNNGV. This CDR3 comprises 17 residues. The CDR3: CASNLEGYRGSYNEQFF. The CDR3 nucleotides read TGTGCGAGCAATTTAGAGGGGTACAGGGGTTCCTATAATGAGCAGTTCTTC.

This clonotype was counted a few times. The J gene is TRBJ2-5, the V gene TRBV18, with D perhaps assigned TRBD1 or TRBD2 (5 bases each). V was shortened by 2 bases and J by 3 bases, with 13 bases between the two germline ends. Germline V gene sequence: CDR1 KGHSH, CDR2 LQKENI. The CDR3 is 15 amino acids. The CDR3 spells CASSPLAGTKETQYF. CDR3 bases: TGTGCCAGCTCACCATTAGCCGGGACCAAAGAGACCCAGTACTTC.

This clonotype was recorded only once. The V and J genes are TRBV7-6 and TRBJ2-7; no clear D gene. V was pared by 1 base and J by 3 bases, with 10 bases between. This CDR3 comprises 14 residues. Per the germline V gene, CDR1 is SGHVS and CDR2 is FNYEAQ. For the CDR3, the DNA is TGTGCCAGCAGCTTAGGTGGGGTCAGCTACGAGCAGTACTTC. This sequence encodes CASSLGGVSYEQYF.

With respect to this clonotype: At one end the junction does not follow the germline gene, possibly because of a read error. The chain uses TRBV11-3 and TRBJ2-7; 8 bases fit TRBD1. Germline lookup yields CDR1 SGHNT and CDR2 YENEEA. The CDR3 is 14 residues long. The CDR3 loop is CAGSPGQGRGEQYF. CDR3 DNA: TGTGCCGGCAGCCCCGGACAGGGACGGGGCGAGCAGTATTTC. Complete variable domain (other parts from reference TRBV11-3 and TRBJ2-7): EAGVVQSPRYKIIEKKQPVAFWCNPISGHNTLYWYLQNLGQGPELLIRYENEEAVDDSQLPKDRFSAERLKGVDSTLKIQPAELGDSAVYLCAGSPGQGRGEQYFGPGTRLTVT.

This clonotype is medium-sized (0.01 to 0.1%) in the sample. The chain links TRBV11-2 to TRBJ2-6; the match to TRBD2 covers 7 bases. Germline V gives CDR1 SGHAT, CDR2 FQNNGV. With 4 bases clipped from V and 0 bases from J, the junction kept 9 bases outside the gene matches. This CDR3 has 18 amino acids. The CDR3 here is CASSSVLAPTSGANVLTF. The CDR3 DNA sequence: TGTGCCAGCAGCTCAGTACTAGCGCCGACCTCTGGGGCCAACGTCCTGACTTTC.

About this clonotype: Germline and junction disagree at one end, which may indicate a read error. This chain links TRBV5-1 with TRBJ1-2, with D perhaps TRBD1 (6 bases). The CDR3 consists of 14 residues. Germline assignment: CDR1 SGHRS and CDR2 YFSETQ. For the CDR3, the DNA is TGCGCCAGCAGCAAGGGAGTGGACAGCTTTGGCTGCACCTTC. This codes for CASSKGVDSFGCTF.

As to this clonotype: This CDR3 is missing its conserved last phenylalanine or tryptophan, likely due to a read error. Because the CDR3's place on the DNA is in doubt, the DNA is left out and the CDR3 is given as listed by TCRdb. The V and J genes are TRBV11-3 and TRBJ1-6. The CDR3 spans 15 amino acids, including both terminal residues. Germline V lookup: CDR1 SGHNT, CDR2 YENEEA. CDR3 sequence reads: CASSLVSRGDSPFHS.

The rearrangement links TRBV7-9 to TRBJ2-5; 9 nucleotides match TRBD2. CDR1 and CDR2 from the germline V gene are SEHNR and FQNEAQ (reference sequence). This CDR3 has 16 residues. The junction had 9 bases not matched to a gene; V was cut back by 7 bases and J by 0 bases. The CDR3 nucleotides are TGTGCCAGCAAGTCCCCCCCTAGCGGGAACCAAGAGACCCAGTACTTC. It translates to CASKSPPSGNQETQYF.

Of note for this clonotype: Relative to the germline gene, one junction end is altered; a read error may explain this. CDR3 bases: TGTGCCAACAGTAACACAGGGGATGGAGGCTACGCCTTC. It specifies CANSNTGDGGYAF. The V and J genes are TRBV6-6 and TRBJ1-2, with TRBD1 matching over 7 bases. CDR1 is MNHNY, CDR2 SVGAGI, per germline (reference sequence). The CDR3 loop spans 13 amino acids.

This clonotype is termed medium-sized (0.01 to 0.1%). The chain joins TRBV11-2 to TRBJ2-2, with D perhaps TRBD1 (6 bases). This CDR3 contains 13 residues. In germline, CDR1 is SGHAT, CDR2 FQNNGV. With 5 bases removed from V and 4 bases from J, the gap between germline ends came to 8 bases. CDR3 in amino acids: CASSPTGTGELFF. CDR3 in DNA: TGTGCCAGCAGCCCGACAGGCACCGGGGAGCTGTTTTTT.

With respect to this clonotype: It may be a read error: a sequence one base away is much more abundant. The chain recombines TRBV28 with TRBJ1-2, with unresolved D. CDR1 is MDHEN and CDR2 is SYDVKM in the germline V gene. V shed 2 bases and J shed 3 bases, with 13 bases lying between them. The CDR3 covers 15 residues. In DNA form, the CDR3 reads TGTGCCAGCAGTTTAATTGGGCTTCGGGACTATGGCTACACCTTC. As protein: CASSLIGLRDYGYTF.

This clonotype is a singleton in its sample. The junction shows a germline mismatch at one end, possibly a read error. The chain combines TRBV7-9 with TRBJ2-5; 7 positions agree with TRBD2. The CDR3 runs 14 residues. Germline V gene sequence: CDR1 SEHNR, CDR2 FQNEAQ (reference sequence). DNA of the CDR3: TGTGCCAGCAACTTAGGGAGGGCCCAAGAGACCCAGTACTTC. Encoded protein: CASNLGRAQETQYF.

This clonotype was counted at least ten times. The chain employs TRBV29-1 and TRBJ2-5; 16 positions match TRBD2. This CDR3 is 16 amino acids long. Germline CDR1 is SQVTM and CDR2 is ANQGSEA. The V and J ends lost 4 bases and 5 bases, in that order; junction bases with no gene match: 7. The CDR3 DNA follows: TGCAGCGTTGGAGGGACTAGCGGGAGGGGATTGGAGACCCAGTACTTC. It specifies CSVGGTSGRGLETQYF.

In this sample, this clonotype turned up once. A read error may explain this, as a much larger clone is one base away. The chain has TRBV28 and TRBJ1-5; tentative D call: TRBD1 (5 bases). CDR3 length: 15 residues. From germline, CDR1 is MDHEN and CDR2 SYDVKM. V gave up 10 bases and J gave up 3 bases, with 19 bases separating them. The chain's CDR3 is CANSPPGGINQPQHF. CDR3 coding DNA: TGTGCCAACAGCCCCCCGGGGGGTATCAATCAGCCCCAGCATTTT.